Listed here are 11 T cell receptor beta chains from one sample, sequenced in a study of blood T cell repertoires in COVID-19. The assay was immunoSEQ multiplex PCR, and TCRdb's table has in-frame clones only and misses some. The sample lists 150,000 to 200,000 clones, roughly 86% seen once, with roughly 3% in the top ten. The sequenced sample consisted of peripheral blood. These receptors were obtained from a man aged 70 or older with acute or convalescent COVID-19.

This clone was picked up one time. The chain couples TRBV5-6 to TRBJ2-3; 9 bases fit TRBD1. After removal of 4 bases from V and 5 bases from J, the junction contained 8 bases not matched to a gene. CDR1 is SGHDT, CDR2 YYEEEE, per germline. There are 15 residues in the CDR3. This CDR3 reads CASSPGTGSRDTQYF. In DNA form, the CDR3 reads TGTGCCAGCAGCCCCGGGACAGGGTCCCGAGATACGCAGTATTTT.

DNA for the CDR3: TGCGCCAGCAGACCCGGGACAGCCCAAGAGACCCAGTACTTC. Residues: CASRPGTAQETQYF. The chain couples TRBV5-1 to TRBJ2-5, with 7 positions matching TRBD1. V trimming: 5 bases; J trimming: 1 base; junction bases outside the gene matches: 5. This CDR3 is built from 14 residues. Per germline, CDR1 SGHRS and CDR2 YFSETQ.

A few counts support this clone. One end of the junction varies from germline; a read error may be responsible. The CDR3 loop is CASSALAGGPPNF. CDR3 sequence (DNA): TGTGCCAGCAGCGCTCTAGCGGGAGGGCCTCCGAACTTC. The chain recombines TRBV14 with TRBJ2-7, with 12 positions matching TRBD2. CDR3 length: 13 amino acids. Germline-derived CDR1 and CDR2 are SGHDN and FVKESK.

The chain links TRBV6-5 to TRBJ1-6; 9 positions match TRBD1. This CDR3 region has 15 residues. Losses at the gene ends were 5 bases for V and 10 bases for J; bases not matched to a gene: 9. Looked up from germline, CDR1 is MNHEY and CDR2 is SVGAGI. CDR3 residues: CASSQGTGNSSPLHF. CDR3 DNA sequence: TGTGCCAGCAGTCAGGGGACAGGGAATAGCTCACCCCTCCACTTT.

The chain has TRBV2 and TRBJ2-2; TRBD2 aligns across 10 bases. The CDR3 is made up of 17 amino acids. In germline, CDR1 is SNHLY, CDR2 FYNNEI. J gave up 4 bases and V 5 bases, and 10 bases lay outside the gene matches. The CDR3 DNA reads TGTGCCAGCAGTCCCCACGGAGCGGGAGGGGGCACCGGGGAGCTGTTTTTT. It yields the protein CASSPHGAGGGTGELFF.

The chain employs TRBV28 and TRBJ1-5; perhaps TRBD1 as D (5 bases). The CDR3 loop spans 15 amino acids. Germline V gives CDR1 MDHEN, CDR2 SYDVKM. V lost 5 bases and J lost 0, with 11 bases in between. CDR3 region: CASSLGLNSNQPQHF. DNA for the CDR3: TGTGCCAGCAGTCTGGGACTTAATAGCAATCAGCCCCAGCATTTT.

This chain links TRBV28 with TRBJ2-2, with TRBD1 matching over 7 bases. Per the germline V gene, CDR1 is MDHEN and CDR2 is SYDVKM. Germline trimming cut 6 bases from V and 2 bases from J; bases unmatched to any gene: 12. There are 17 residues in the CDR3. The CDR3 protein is CASRFPRTGLNTGELFF. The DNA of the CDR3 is TGTGCCAGCAGATTTCCCCGGACAGGCCTTAACACCGGGGAGCTGTTTTTT.

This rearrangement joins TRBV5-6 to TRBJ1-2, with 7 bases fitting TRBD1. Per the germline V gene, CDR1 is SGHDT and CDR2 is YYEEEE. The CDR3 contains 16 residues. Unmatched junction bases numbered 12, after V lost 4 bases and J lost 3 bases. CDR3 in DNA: TGTGCCAGCAGCCCGGTCGTAGGACAGGACCACTATGGCTACACCTTC. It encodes CASSPVVGQDHYGYTF.

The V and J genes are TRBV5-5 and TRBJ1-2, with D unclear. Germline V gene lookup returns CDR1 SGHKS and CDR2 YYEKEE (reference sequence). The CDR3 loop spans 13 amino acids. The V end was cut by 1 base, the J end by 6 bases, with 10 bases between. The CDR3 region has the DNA TGTGCCAGCAGCTTGACCGGGGTGAATGGCTACACCTTC. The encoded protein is CASSLTGVNGYTF.

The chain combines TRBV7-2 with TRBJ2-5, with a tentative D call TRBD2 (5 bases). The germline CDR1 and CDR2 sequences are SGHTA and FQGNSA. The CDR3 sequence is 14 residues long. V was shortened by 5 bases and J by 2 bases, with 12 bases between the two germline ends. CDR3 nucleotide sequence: TGTGCCAGCAGCCCCGGTCTAGCTCAAGAGACCCAGTACTTC. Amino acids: CASSPGLAQETQYF.

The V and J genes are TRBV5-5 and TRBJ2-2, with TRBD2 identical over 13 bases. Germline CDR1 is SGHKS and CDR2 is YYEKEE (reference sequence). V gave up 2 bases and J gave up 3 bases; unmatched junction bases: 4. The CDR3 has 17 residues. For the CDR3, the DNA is TGTGCCAGCAGCTTAGGACTAGCGGGAGTGTACACCGGGGAGCTGTTTTTT. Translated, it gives CASSLGLAGVYTGELFF.